One and the same sample provided the 6 T cell receptor beta chains below, sequenced in a study of cytomegalovirus exposure and HLA in healthy donors. PCR involved 60 Vbeta and 13 Jbeta primers. The repertoire was sequenced with immunoSEQ multiplex PCR; TCRdb's copy has only in-frame clones and lacks some. Of over 200,000 clones listed, 85% to 90% are singletons. Sequenced sample: PBMCs. The receptors here all came from a woman aged 18-35 years in good health and CMV-seronegative.

The CDR3 is CSVVLEPFGSSETQYF. CDR3 nucleotide sequence: TGCAGCGTTGTATTAGAGCCCTTCGGTTCGTCGGAGACCCAGTACTTC. This chain connects TRBV29-1 to TRBJ2-5; D is ambiguous. The germline CDR1 and CDR2 sequences are SQVTM and ANQGSEA. Trimming removed 4 bases at V and 5 bases at J, with 23 bases between. The CDR3 totals 16 residues.

A single count supports this clone. The genes are TRBV2 and TRBJ1-2; a weak D match, TRBD1 (6 bases). This CDR3 has 15 amino acids. Trimming stripped 7 bases from V and 3 bases from J, with 18 bases between. Germline V gene lookup returns CDR1 SNHLY and CDR2 FYNNEI. CDR3 DNA: TGTGCCAGCAACCCCAGGGGCCTGGGGCACTATGGCTACACCTTC. Its translation is CASNPRGLGHYGYTF.

J is TRBJ1-1 and V is TRBV19, with 7 bases identical to TRBD1. The germline CDR1 and CDR2 sequences are LNHDA and SQIVND (reference sequence). The V segment lost 9 bases and the J segment 2 bases; nucleotides outside the gene matches: 6. There are 13 residues in the CDR3. For the CDR3, the DNA is TGTGCCAGCGGGGACAGAATTAACACTGAAGCTTTCTTT. The encoded protein is CASGDRINTEAFF.

The chain joins TRBV6-1 to TRBJ1-2; 7 nucleotides align to TRBD1. The CDR3 has 14 residues. Germline values: CDR1 MNHNS, CDR2 SASEGT. V gave up 7 bases and J gave up 5 bases; unmatched junction bases: 10. The CDR3 DNA sequence: TGTGCCAGCACCCCGGGACAGTTAAGTTATGGCTACACCTTC. It encodes CASTPGQLSYGYTF.

The genes are TRBV13 and TRBJ2-3; 7 positions match TRBD2. The CDR3 is 15 amino acids. V lost 5 bases and J lost 3; bases outside the gene matches: 8. CDR1 and CDR2 from the germline V gene are PRHDT and FYEKMQ (reference sequence). The CDR3 spells CASSKGRVRTDTQYF. CDR3 sequence (DNA): TGTGCCAGCAGCAAGGGGAGGGTGAGGACAGATACGCAGTATTTT. The whole variable domain, remainder taken from reference TRBV13 and TRBJ2-3, is AAGVIQSPRHLIKEKRETATLKCYPIPRHDTVYWYQQGPGQDPQFLISFYEKMQSDKGSIPDRFSAQQFSDYHSELNMSSLELGDSALYFCASSKGRVRTDTQYFGPGTRLTVL.

The V call is TRBV4-2, the J call TRBJ2-1; D not resolved. The CDR3 is 15 residues long. V was pared by 1 base and J by 0 bases, with 7 bases between. Germline V gene data show CDR1 as LGHNA and CDR2 as YNFKEQ. CDR3 loop: CASSQVPGSYNEQFF. Written as DNA, the CDR3 is TGTGCCAGCAGCCAAGTACCCGGCTCCTACAATGAGCAGTTCTTC.